These 6 T cell receptor beta chains originate from one sample sequenced in a study of T cells in lung cancer brain metastases. TCRdb keeps only in-frame clones here, not all; method: immunoSEQ multiplex PCR. This table has thousands of clones, about 93% appearing once. Sequenced material: tumor tissue from the primary lung tumor. Source of these receptors: a woman between 25 and 40 years old with non-small cell lung cancer.

With respect to this clone: The junction departs from the called germline gene at one end, perhaps through a read error. The same CDR3 can be traced to other DNA sequences in this sample. This sequence joins TRBV30 and TRBJ1-2; no reliable D call. This CDR3 spans 15 amino acids. Germline V gene data show CDR1 as GTSNPN and CDR2 as SVGIG (reference sequence). This CDR3 is CAWRTWSGLNYGYTF. The CDR3 coding sequence is TGTGCCTGGAGAACGTGGTCGGGCCTAAACTATGGCTACACTTTC.

This clone has only one observation. The chain joins TRBV27 to TRBJ2-7; D is ambiguous. The CDR3 spans 14 residues. Germline V gives CDR1 MNHEY, CDR2 SMNVEV (reference sequence). With 5 bases removed from V and 5 bases from J, the gap between germline ends came to 16 bases. CDR3 loop: CASSPHDKFNEQYF. CDR3 sequence (DNA): TGTGCCAGCAGTCCCCATGATAAGTTTAACGAGCAGTACTTC.

The chain combines TRBV18 with TRBJ1-5; no definite D call. This CDR3 has 15 amino acids. Germline lookup yields CDR1 KGHSH and CDR2 LQKENI. V lost 3 bases, J lost 4 bases, and 13 bases lay in between. The CDR3, as DNA: TGTGCCAGCTCACCCGGAGTTGTAACAAATCAGCCCCAGCATTTT. Protein product: CASSPGVVTNQPQHF. Full variable domain (remainder filled in from reference TRBV18 and TRBJ1-5): NAGVMQNPRHLVRRRGQEARLRCSPMKGHSHVYWYRQLPEEGLKFMVYLQKENIIDESGMPKERFSAEFPKEGPSILRIQQVVRGDSAAYFCASSPGVVTNQPQHFGDGTRLSIL.

This clone was seen only once. The genes are TRBV9 and TRBJ2-7, with 8 positions matching TRBD1. Germline V CDR1 and CDR2: SGDLS, YYNGEE. This CDR3 spans 15 amino acids. V lost 4 bases to trimming and J lost 7 bases; unmatched junction nucleotides: 13. The CDR3 DNA follows: TGTGCCAGCAGCCCTCGGACAGGGACCCTGTGGGAGCAGTACTTC. Its protein is CASSPRTGTLWEQYF.

The J gene is TRBJ1-1, the V gene TRBV19; D is ambiguous. V lost 3 bases, J lost 0 bases, and 5 bases lay in between. This CDR3 has 13 residues. Germline CDR1 is LNHDA and CDR2 is SQIVND (reference sequence). The CDR3 region has the DNA TGTGCCAGTAGTATCAACATGAACACTGAAGCTTTCTTT. Translation gives CASSINMNTEAFF.

The V and J genes are TRBV11-2 and TRBJ1-4, with D perhaps matching TRBD1 (6 bases). V lost 1 base, J lost 5 bases, and 11 bases lay in between. Germline-derived CDR1 and CDR2 are SGHAT and FQNNGV. The CDR3 is made up of 15 amino acids. This CDR3 reads CASSLGGAPNEKLFF. The CDR3 nucleotides are TGTGCCAGCAGCTTAGGGGGGGCGCCCAATGAAAAACTGTTTTTT.